The rows below give T cell receptor beta chains drawn from one sample of a study of blood T cell repertoires in COVID-19. Profiled with immunoSEQ multiplex PCR; TCRdb holds only in-frame clones, not every one. Seen here are 55,000 to 80,000 clones, 82% observed once, and the top ten hold 10% to 15%. Sequenced: peripheral blood. These receptor sequences come from a human donor in a cohort sampled during active COVID-19. CDR3s include the opening cysteine and the closing phenylalanine or tryptophan. The order of the fields is clone size, J gene, D gene, V gene, CDR3 DNA, CDR3 protein. A D gene is named only where the DNA matches it firmly. The size field is filled for only some rows; it gives once, few, many or a size class.

size: -; J: TRBJ2-5; D: TRBD2; V: TRBV5-4; DNA: TGTGCCAGCAGCTTGACTAGCGGGGGGATAGAGACCCAGTACTTC; CDR3: CASSLTSGGIETQYF
size: once; J: TRBJ1-4; D: -; V: TRBV6-5; DNA: TGTGCCAGCAGGATTGACTCAACTAATGAAAAACTGTTTTTT; CDR3: CASRIDSTNEKLFF
size: -; J: TRBJ1-1; D: -; V: TRBV5-1; DNA: TGCGCCAGCAGCTTGGAAGGGGATGAAGCTTTCTTT; CDR3: CASSLEGDEAFF
size: -; J: TRBJ1-1; D: -; V: TRBV19; DNA: TGTGCCAGTAGTATAGCGGTGAACACTGAAGCTTTCTTT; CDR3: CASSIAVNTEAFF
size: -; J: TRBJ1-5; D: TRBD1; V: TRBV2; DNA: TGTGCCAGCATGCGATCGGGACAGGACAATCAGCCCCAGCATTTT; CDR3: CASMRSGQDNQPQHF
size: few; J: TRBJ2-5; D: -; V: TRBV5-1; DNA: TGCGCCAGCAGCTTGGGGAGACAGGGAGGGACCCAGTACTTC; CDR3: CASSLGRQGGTQYF
size: once; J: TRBJ2-7; D: -; V: TRBV7-8; DNA: TGTGCCAGCAGCTCCACTATCGACGGGGGCGAGCAGTACTTC; CDR3: CASSSTIDGGEQYF
size: -; J: TRBJ2-3; D: -; V: TRBV5-1; DNA: TGCGCCAGCAGTCCCCGACTCTCACCCGTCACAGATACGCAGTATTTT; CDR3: CASSPRLSPVTDTQYF
size: -; J: TRBJ1-5; D: -; V: TRBV21-1; DNA: TGTGCCAGCAGCCCAAACAGGGGGCTAAGCAATCAGCCCCAGCATTTT; CDR3: CASSPNRGLSNQPQHF
size: -; J: TRBJ2-3; D: TRBD1; V: TRBV7-9; DNA: TGTGCCAGCAGCTCGGGACAGGGGGACACAGATACGCAGTATTTT; CDR3: CASSSGQGDTDTQYF
size: -; J: TRBJ2-7; D: TRBD2; V: TRBV13; DNA: TGTGCCAGCAGCTTAGGTTCTGGGACTAGAGGAGGGAGGGCGTCCTACGAGCAGTACTTC; CDR3: CASSLGSGTRGGRASYEQYF
size: -; J: TRBJ1-3; D: TRBD1; V: TRBV11-2; DNA: TGTGCCAGCAGCTTACAGGGGGCGGGTGGAAACACCATATATTTT; CDR3: CASSLQGAGGNTIYF
size: -; J: TRBJ2-7; D: TRBD1; V: TRBV2; DNA: TGTGCCACACAGGGGGCGGAAGAGCAGTACTTC; CDR3: CATQGAEEQYF
size: once; J: TRBJ1-6; D: -; V: TRBV21-1; DNA: TGTGCCAGCAACAAGTACGAGGGGGCTTCCTATAATTCACCCCTCCACTTT; CDR3: CASNKYEGASYNSPLHF
size: -; J: TRBJ1-2; D: TRBD1; V: TRBV12-3/TRBV12-4; DNA: TGTGCCAGCAGTTTAGACAGGGGTAGTGGCTACACCTTC; CDR3: CASSLDRGSGYTF
size: -; J: TRBJ2-2; D: TRBD2; V: TRBV20-1; DNA: TGCAGTGCTAGTCCGACGGGGGGGTGGAACACCGGGGAGCTGTTTTTT; CDR3: CSASPTGGWNTGELFF
size: -; J: TRBJ1-1; D: -; V: TRBV19; DNA: TGTGCCAGTACGTTTCAGGCTGGGACTGAAGCTTTCTTT; CDR3: CASTFQAGTEAFF
size: -; J: TRBJ1-5; D: -; V: TRBV5-1; DNA: TGCGCCAGCAGCTTGGACGACAGTCTCAATCAGCCCCAGCATTTT; CDR3: CASSLDDSLNQPQHF
size: -; J: TRBJ2-2; D: TRBD2; V: TRBV19; DNA: TGTGCCAGTGCCCCCGGGGGCGGGGGGGCCGCCGGGGAGCTGTTTTTT; CDR3: CASAPGGGGAAGELFF
size: few; J: TRBJ2-7; D: -; V: TRBV10-3; DNA: TGTGCCATCAGTGGATCCGGGTACGAGCAGTACTTC; CDR3: CAISGSGYEQYF
size: -; J: TRBJ2-5; D: TRBD2; V: TRBV19; DNA: TGTGCCAGTAGTATTGGGTCTAGCGGAGAGACCCAGTACTTC; CDR3: CASSIGSSGETQYF
size: -; J: TRBJ1-3; D: -; V: TRBV19; DNA: TGTGCCAGTAGATTAGGAGGGGCTAACTCTGGAAACACCATATATTTT; CDR3: CASRLGGANSGNTIYF